These 32 T cell receptor beta chains were all obtained from the same sample, sequenced in a study of technical replicates of blood from several donors. Method: immunoSEQ multiplex PCR; TCRdb's copy keeps in-frame clones and lacks some. The data show approximately 77,000 clones, approximately 94% seen once. Sequencing used T cells isolated from PBMCs. The receptors derive from a human donor in good health.

This rearrangement joins TRBV4-1 to TRBJ2-7; TRBD1 aligns across 7 bases. The germline V gene encodes CDR1 MGHRA and CDR2 YSYEKL. J lost 3 bases, V lost 2 bases, and 7 bases had no gene match. There are 15 residues in the CDR3. DNA of the CDR3: TGCGCCAGCAGCCAATATGGGACAGAACTCTACGAGCAGTACTTC. Protein product: CASSQYGTELYEQYF.

The chain uses TRBV11-2 and TRBJ2-7; TRBD2 matches at 8 bases. The CDR3 covers 13 residues. Per germline, CDR1 SGHAT and CDR2 FQNNGV. V dropped 4 bases and J dropped 2; count of bases not matched to a gene: 1. CDR3 DNA: TGTGCCAGCAGCTCGGGGGGGCCCTACGAGCAGTACTTC. Its protein is CASSSGGPYEQYF.

The V gene is TRBV6-6, the J gene TRBJ2-7, with 8 bases matching TRBD2. The CDR3 runs 14 residues. Germline trimming cut 3 bases from V and 5 bases from J; bases unmatched to any gene: 6. Germline assignment: CDR1 MNHNY and CDR2 SVGAGI (reference sequence). The CDR3 reads CASSYGGLGNEQYF. The CDR3 DNA reads TGTGCCAGCAGTTATGGGGGACTAGGTAACGAGCAGTACTTC.

J is TRBJ2-1 and V is TRBV4-2, with 13 bases that match TRBD2. There are 14 residues in the CDR3. From germline, CDR1 is LGHNA and CDR2 YNFKEQ. The V gene end was trimmed by 3 bases and the J gene end by 7 bases; junction bases not matched to a gene: 0. CDR3 protein: CASSQGLAGNEQFF. The DNA of the CDR3 is TGTGCCAGCAGCCAGGGACTAGCGGGGAATGAGCAGTTCTTC.

The genes are TRBV4-1 and TRBJ2-3, with 9 positions matching TRBD2. CDR3 length: 15 amino acids. Germline CDR1 and CDR2: MGHRA and YSYEKL. The V and J ends lost 5 bases and 1 base, in that order; junction bases with no gene match: 4. The CDR3 reads CASSIAGAGTDTQYF. The CDR3, as DNA: TGCGCCAGCAGCATAGCGGGAGCTGGCACAGATACGCAGTATTTT.

The chain is built from TRBV9 and TRBJ2-7, with D tentatively TRBD1 (6 bases). This CDR3 has 13 amino acids. From germline, CDR1 is SGDLS and CDR2 YYNGEE. Trimming took off 3 bases at V and 3 bases at J, with 10 bases between the two ends. The CDR3 loop reads CASSDRTDYEQYF. The DNA for the CDR3 is TGTGCCAGCAGCGATAGGACAGACTACGAGCAGTACTTC. Filled out from reference TRBV9 and TRBJ2-7, the complete variable domain reads DSGVTQTPKHLITATGQRVTLRCSPRSGDLSVYWYQQSLDQGLQFLIQYYNGEERAKGNILERFSAQQFPDLHSELNLSSLELGDSALYFCASSDRTDYEQYFGPGTRLTVT.

The chain has TRBV5-1 and TRBJ1-2; 9 bases map to TRBD1. Germline CDR1 reads SGHRS; CDR2 reads YFSETQ. The V segment lost 1 base and the J segment 6 bases; nucleotides outside the gene matches: 4. This CDR3 is 14 amino acids long. CDR3 protein: CASSLTGGFHGYTF. The CDR3 nucleotides are TGCGCCAGCAGCTTGACAGGGGGCTTCCATGGCTACACCTTC.

This chain joins TRBV6-5 and TRBJ1-3, with D hard to call. The CDR3 is made up of 16 amino acids. CDR1 and CDR2 from the germline V gene are MNHEY and SVGAGI. Trimming shortened V by 3 bases and J by 0 bases, and 12 bases separated the two germline ends. The CDR3 region is CASSYNRRFSGNTIYF. CDR3 DNA sequence: TGTGCCAGCAGTTATAACAGACGATTCTCTGGAAACACCATATATTTT.

The chain links TRBV4-1 to TRBJ2-7; possible D gene TRBD1, 6 bases. The CDR3 loop spans 14 amino acids. Germline CDR1 MGHRA, CDR2 YSYEKL. Trimming removed 4 bases from V and 3 bases from J, with 13 bases in between. The DNA for the CDR3 is TGCGCCAGCAGCCCTCGGGACAAAAACTACGAGCAGTACTTC. The encoded protein is CASSPRDKNYEQYF.

The DNA for the CDR3 is TGTGCCAGCAGCTTGCGGAGCTCCTACAATGAGCAGTTCTTC. Residues: CASSLRSSYNEQFF. The chain couples TRBV7-2 to TRBJ2-1, with D unclear. The CDR3 contains 14 residues. Looked up from germline, CDR1 is SGHTA and CDR2 is FQGNSA. The ends were cut back, 3 bases at V and 0 bases at J, with 6 bases in the middle.

This clone is a singleton in its sample. The chain joins TRBV4-3 to TRBJ1-2, with D perhaps TRBD1 (6 bases). The CDR3 runs to 16 residues. Deletions cut 0 bases from V and 8 bases from J, with 19 bases between. The germline V gene has CDR1 LGHNA and CDR2 YSLEER. The CDR3 here is CASSQDLAGELGGYTF. CDR3 coding DNA: TGCGCCAGCAGCCAAGATTTGGCAGGGGAGCTTGGGGGCTACACCTTC.

The V call is TRBV30, the J call TRBJ1-3; D remains ambiguous. Trimming removed 2 bases at V and 0 bases at J, with 11 bases between. Germline CDR1 GTSNPN, CDR2 SVGIG (reference sequence). This CDR3 comprises 15 residues. The CDR3 DNA follows: TGTGCCTGGAGTATAACTTTTGACTCTGGAAACACCATATATTTT. Translation gives CAWSITFDSGNTIYF. The variable domain in full, completed from reference TRBV30 and TRBJ1-3, reads SQTIHQWPATLVQPVGSPLSLECTVEGTSNPNLYWYRQAAGRGLQLLFYSVGIGQISSEVPQNLSASRPQDRQFILSSKKLLLSDSGFYLCAWSITFDSGNTIYFGEGSWLTVV.

The chain links TRBV6-4 to TRBJ2-2; D is unclear. This CDR3 spans 13 amino acids. The germline V and J ends were trimmed by 3 bases and 7 bases, with 9 bases remaining between them. Per the germline V gene, CDR1 is MRHNA and CDR2 is SNTAGT. DNA of the CDR3: TGTGCCAGCAGTGAAACAGTTCGCGGGGAGCTGTTTTTT. The encoded protein is CASSETVRGELFF.

The chain is built from TRBV30 and TRBJ2-5; a possible D gene is TRBD2 (6 bases). The CDR3 runs 15 residues. V shed 0 bases and J shed 1 base, with 12 bases lying between them. Germline loops: CDR1 GTSNPN, CDR2 SVGIG (reference sequence). CDR3: CAWSVGLGGQETQYF. DNA for the CDR3: TGTGCCTGGAGTGTAGGTTTGGGGGGCCAAGAGACCCAGTACTTC.

V is TRBV10-3 and J is TRBJ2-5; TRBD2 is a possible D gene (6 bases). CDR3 length: 12 amino acids. The V gene's germline CDR1 is ENHRY and CDR2 SYGVKD. With 10 bases removed from V and 4 bases from J, the gap between germline ends came to 13 bases. The CDR3 sequence: CATRDSAETQYF. DNA of the CDR3: TGTGCCACCAGGGACTCGGCAGAGACCCAGTACTTC.

This chain's CDR3 is CASRAGTGDYEQYF. The CDR3 DNA is TGTGCCAGCAGAGCCGGGACAGGGGACTACGAGCAGTACTTC. V is TRBV2 and J is TRBJ2-7; 10 bases fit TRBD1. There are 14 residues in the CDR3. Germline CDR1 SNHLY, CDR2 FYNNEI. J lost 3 bases, V lost 6 bases, and 5 bases had no gene match.

This clone was seen once. J is TRBJ1-2 and V is TRBV12-1; TRBD1 is the table's D call and was not checked against the DNA. TRBV12-1 is a documented pseudogene. This CDR3 has 12 amino acids. The CDR3: CASSFKGDGYTF. As DNA, the CDR3 is TGTGCCAGCAGCTTTAAGGGGGACGGCTACACCTTC.

This chain joins TRBV4-2 and TRBJ2-3, with D possibly matching TRBD2 (5 bases). V lost 0 bases and J 2 bases, leaving 15 bases between the germline ends. Germline CDR1 is LGHNA and CDR2 is YNFKEQ. The CDR3 is 17 amino acids. CDR3 in amino acids: CASSQDHNSASTDTQYF. In nucleotides, the CDR3 is TGTGCCAGCAGCCAAGATCATAATAGCGCCTCCACAGATACGCAGTATTTT.

V gene TRBV30 combines with J gene TRBJ1-1; D gene uncertain. Germline V gene data show CDR1 as GTSNPN and CDR2 as SVGIG (reference sequence). Deletions cut 2 bases from V and 0 bases from J, with 7 bases between. The CDR3 runs to 13 residues. The CDR3, as DNA: TGTGCCTGGAGTCCAGATTTGAACACTGAAGCTTTCTTT. Translated: CAWSPDLNTEAFF.

Only one count was recorded for this clone. The chain carries TRBV9 and TRBJ2-7; D may be TRBD2 (6 bases). The ends were cut back, 0 bases at V and 3 bases at J, with 10 bases in the middle. This CDR3 spans 14 amino acids. Germline CDR1 reads SGDLS; CDR2 reads YYNGEE. The CDR3 spells CASSVDGGIYEQYF. In DNA, the CDR3 is TGTGCCAGCAGCGTAGACGGCGGGATCTACGAGCAGTACTTC. Variable domain in full (rest from reference TRBV9 and TRBJ2-7): DSGVTQTPKHLITATGQRVTLRCSPRSGDLSVYWYQQSLDQGLQFLIQYYNGEERAKGNILERFSAQQFPDLHSELNLSSLELGDSALYFCASSVDGGIYEQYFGPGTRLTVT.

The V call is TRBV2, the J call TRBJ2-7; D is unclear. CDR3 length: 13 residues. V was shortened by 0 bases and J by 4 bases, with 7 bases between the two germline ends. Germline V gene sequence: CDR1 SNHLY, CDR2 FYNNEI. In DNA form, the CDR3 reads TGTGCCAGCAGTGAAGCGATACTGTACGAGCAGTACTTC. Residues: CASSEAILYEQYF.

V gene TRBV27 combines with J gene TRBJ2-7; TRBD1 is a possible D gene (6 bases). With 3 bases removed from V and 3 bases from J, the gap between germline ends came to 15 bases. The length of the CDR3 is 15 residues. CDR1 is MNHEY and CDR2 is SMNVEV in the germline V gene (reference sequence). The CDR3 here is CASSLFAGANYEQYF. The CDR3 nucleotides read TGTGCCAGCAGTTTGTTCGCAGGGGCGAACTACGAGCAGTACTTC.

The CDR3 loop reads CASSLAGTAGANVLTF. For the CDR3, the DNA is TGTGCCAGCAGCTTAGCAGGGACAGCTGGGGCCAACGTCCTGACTTTC. The chain carries TRBV11-2 and TRBJ2-6; TRBD1 matches at 7 bases. The CDR3 runs to 16 residues. Looked up from germline, CDR1 is SGHAT and CDR2 is FQNNGV. V gave up 1 base and J gave up 2 bases; unmatched junction bases: 2.

The chain recombines TRBV2 with TRBJ2-2; possibly TRBD2 for D (6 bases). The germline gives CDR1 SNHLY, CDR2 FYNNEI. The V end was cut by 6 bases, the J end by 6 bases, with 14 bases between. CDR3 size: 14 residues. The DNA for the CDR3 is TGTGCCAGCAGGGCCGGGACTTCAGCCGGGGAGCTGTTTTTT. As protein: CASRAGTSAGELFF.

The V gene is TRBV19, the J gene TRBJ1-2, with TRBD1 matching over 7 bases. V trimming: 2 bases; J trimming: 7 bases; junction bases outside the gene matches: 10. Germline V gene lookup returns CDR1 LNHDA and CDR2 SQIVND (reference sequence). CDR3 size: 15 residues. This chain's CDR3 is CASSIFRGQSGGYTF. The CDR3 region has the DNA TGTGCCAGTAGTATATTTAGGGGGCAAAGTGGTGGCTACACCTTC.

This sequence joins TRBV4-1 and TRBJ2-1, with D possibly TRBD2 on 6 matching bases. The CDR3 has 13 amino acids. The V gene lost 4 bases and the J gene lost 5 bases, with 9 bases spanning the gap. The germline V gene has CDR1 MGHRA and CDR2 YSYEKL. The CDR3 reads CASSPRLDNEQFF. CDR3 sequence (DNA): TGCGCCAGCAGCCCCCGACTAGACAATGAGCAGTTCTTC.

V usage is TRBV4-1 and J usage is TRBJ1-1, with D maybe TRBD1 (6 bases). This CDR3 is 15 amino acids long. Germline V gene data show CDR1 as MGHRA and CDR2 as YSYEKL. The V end was cut by 4 bases, the J end by 5 bases, with 17 bases between. The CDR3 here is CASSRGPTLRTEAFF. In DNA, the CDR3 is TGCGCCAGCAGCCGGGGGCCAACCTTGAGGACTGAAGCTTTCTTT.

The chain employs TRBV6-5 and TRBJ1-1; the D gene is possibly TRBD1 (6 bases). Between the trimmed V and J ends, which lost 6 bases and 10 bases, there was a span of 15 bases. The CDR3 is made up of 12 amino acids. CDR1 and CDR2 from the germline V gene are MNHEY and SVGAGI. CDR3 nucleotides: TGTGCCAGCAGCGCGGGGGCGGGGGCAGCTTTCTTT. Translated: CASSAGAGAAFF.

This chain connects TRBV5-6 to TRBJ2-5; D is unresolved. CDR1 SGHDT and CDR2 YYEEEE come from the germline V gene. V lost 3 bases and J lost 4, with 4 bases in between. The CDR3 covers 11 residues. CDR3 DNA: TGTGCCAGCAGCTCCCTAGAGACCCAGTACTTC. Its protein product is CASSSLETQYF.

J is TRBJ1-5 and V is TRBV6-1; no clear D. In germline, CDR1 is MNHNS, CDR2 SASEGT. The CDR3 is made up of 12 amino acids. V was clipped by 7 bases and J by 5 bases, with 9 bases between them. CDR3 sequence: CASKRMDQPQHF. Here the CDR3 DNA reads TGTGCCAGCAAGCGGATGGATCAGCCCCAGCATTTT.

The chain combines TRBV7-3 with TRBJ2-7; 10 positions agree with TRBD2. The V gene's germline CDR1 is SGHTA and CDR2 FQGTGA. The J segment lost 6 bases and the V segment lost 6 bases, leaving 11 bases of the junction unmatched. The CDR3 length is 15 residues. The CDR3 reads CASSRRASGRTEQYF. CDR3 nucleotide sequence: TGTGCCAGCAGTCGGCGGGCTAGCGGGAGAACCGAGCAGTACTTC.

This clone was detected only once. The CDR3 sequence: CASSFVGGPSTDTQYF. Written as DNA, the CDR3 is TGTGCCAGCAGCTTCGTCGGCGGGCCTAGCACAGATACGCAGTATTTT. The genes are TRBV7-2 and TRBJ2-3, with a possible D match to TRBD2 (5 bases). Per the germline V gene, CDR1 is SGHTA and CDR2 is FQGNSA. The CDR3 totals 16 residues. Trimming took off 3 bases at V and 0 bases at J, with 13 bases between the two ends.